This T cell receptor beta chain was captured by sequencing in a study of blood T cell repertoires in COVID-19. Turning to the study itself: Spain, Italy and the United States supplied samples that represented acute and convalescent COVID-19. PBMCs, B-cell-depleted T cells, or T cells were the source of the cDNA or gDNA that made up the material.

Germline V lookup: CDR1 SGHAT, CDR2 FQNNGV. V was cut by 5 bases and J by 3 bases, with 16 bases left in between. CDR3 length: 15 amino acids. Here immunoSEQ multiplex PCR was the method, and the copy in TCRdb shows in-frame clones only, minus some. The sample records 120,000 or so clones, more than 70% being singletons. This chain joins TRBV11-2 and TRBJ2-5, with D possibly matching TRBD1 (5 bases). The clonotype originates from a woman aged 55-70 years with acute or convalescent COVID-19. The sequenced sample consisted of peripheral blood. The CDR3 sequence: CASSRDTGAKETQYF. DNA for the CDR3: TGTGCCAGCAGCCGAGATACAGGAGCGAAAGAGACCCAGTACTTC.